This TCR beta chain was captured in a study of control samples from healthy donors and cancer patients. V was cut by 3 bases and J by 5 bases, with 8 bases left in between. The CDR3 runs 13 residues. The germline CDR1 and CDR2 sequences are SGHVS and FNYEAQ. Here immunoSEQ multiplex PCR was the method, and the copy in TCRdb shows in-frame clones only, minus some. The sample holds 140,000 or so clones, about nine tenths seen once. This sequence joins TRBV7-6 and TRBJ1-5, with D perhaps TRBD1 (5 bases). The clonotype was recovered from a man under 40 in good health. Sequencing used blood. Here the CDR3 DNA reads TGTGCCAGCAGCTTCAGGGCGGATCAGCCCCAGCATTTT. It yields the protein CASSFRADQPQHF.